A selection of T cell receptor beta chains follows, all from one sample in a study of OX40 agonist ivuxolimab in advanced cancers. Assay: immunoSEQ multiplex PCR; the TCRdb copy retains only in-frame clones and omits some. The sample consists of around 69,000 clones, 84% of them appearing once. The input for sequencing was CD4+ or CD8+ T cells sorted from blood, taken in a trial of the OX40 agonist ivuxolimab. The origin of the receptors is an adult with an advanced solid tumor such as melanoma, head and neck, liver or kidney cancer. CDR3s leave out the opening cysteine and the closing phenylalanine or tryptophan. Rows give clone size only sometimes, using once, few, many, or a class for an expanded clone.

cdr3_aa,clone_size,v_call
ASSDPATEHREAF,.,TRBV27
AGTPTYNEQF,.,TRBV30
AWSPERTYGYT,.,TRBV30
ASSDPGTSGRENTGELF,.,TRBV2
ASSLVRSGANVLT,.,TRBV7-2
ASSLENEQF,.,TRBV28
AVVWAGCNQPQH,few,TRBV15
SAEKGRETQY,.,TRBV29-1
ASSKESPRNEQF,.,TRBV21-1
ASNGPFTDTQY,many,TRBV2
ASSLGESTDTQY,.,TRBV11-2
ASSRNPQTTDTQY,.,TRBV6-4
ASSRTRTRGLNNEQF,.,TRBV4-3
ASSLGSRTGHYEQY,.,TRBV5-4
ASRAWTGGTTDTQY,.,TRBV2
ASSLGSVAGGTYEQY,.,TRBV7-2
SVGTEGWHTGELF,.,TRBV29-1
ASSLVSGVNQPQH,.,TRBV27
ASNLGRTTSTDTQY,.,TRBV9
ASSESSRADLSYEQY,.,TRBV25-1
ASSQEGLANYEQY,medium-sized,TRBV4-2
ASRAANSNQPQH,.,TRBV6-5
AIRFGLAGTGNEQF,.,TRBV10-3
ASSAKGAEQSAIY,once,TRBV9
AIKKTGGYGYT,once,TRBV10-3
ASSTDTGTSGSTDTQY,once,TRBV5-1
ASRAGQVLETQY,.,TRBV6-1
ASRESGQGSEGYT,.,TRBV6-1
ASSQEGGTMNTEAF,.,TRBV4-1
ASTLEGARETQY,few,TRBV5-4
ASTEIDRAGETQY,.,TRBV25-1
ASSHSAGPNEKLF,.,TRBV4-1
ASSQLAGLNNEQF,.,TRBV14
ASSARGLRAHEANYGYT,.,TRBV11-2
ASSAGTSRSEQF,.,TRBV9
ASSPNPGELF,.,TRBV28
ASSEQGLHYGYT,few,TRBV6-1
ASTDPGQPRFHT,.,TRBV5-1
ASSDDTESIEQY,.,TRBV2
ATSRDRRPEQY,once,TRBV15
ASSFPGQGGNEQY,.,TRBV7-7
ASSPRGTILSEQY,.,TRBV25-1
ASSLELAPLNEQF,.,TRBV7-2
ASSLPGQGDTQY,.,TRBV5-8
ASSPRQGATNEKLF,.,TRBV28